This T cell receptor (beta chain) comes out of a study of beta chain features in type 1 diabetes. Study-level information: There were 107,917,701 sorted cells examined across all samples. Whole-study results and caveats: TCRB CDR3s were moderately but significantly shorter in Type 1 diabetes patients in all four CD4+ subsets. Fewer insertions but more deletions were seen at VDJ junctions in type 1 diabetes patients.

Every bit of the isolated RNA underwent reverse transcription, so sequencing read expressed TCRB transcripts. TCRdb's table, derived via immunoSEQ multiplex PCR, lists solely in-frame clones and lacks some. The sample includes 40,000 to 65,000 clones, just under 65% of them seen just once. Regarding this clone: No antigen is known for it.

Every donor had blood drawn once into heparin, roughly 110 mL on average. Populations obtained by sorting all exceeded 98% purity. Germline-derived CDR1 and CDR2 are SGHNT and YYREEE (reference sequence). CDR3 length: 15 amino acids. With V trimmed by 4 bases and J by 5 bases, 9 bases remained unmatched. The chain uses TRBV5-4 and TRBJ2-5, with 9 nucleotides matching TRBD2. The receptor was isolated from a woman aged 25 to 39 with type 1 diabetes. The sample consisted of stem cell memory CD4+ T cells from blood. The CDR3, as DNA: TGTGCCAGCAGCGGGATGCGGGAGGGCCAGGAGACCCAGTACTTC. Residues: CASSGMREGQETQYF. The variable domain in full, completed from reference TRBV5-4 and TRBJ2-5, reads ETGVTQSPTHLIKTRGQQVTLRCSSQSGHNTVSWYQQALGQGPQFIFQYYREEENGRGNFPPRFSGLQFPNYSSELNVNALELDDSALYLCASSGMREGQETQYFGPGTRLLVL.